The next 27 T cell receptor beta chains were all read from a single sample in a study of tumor and adjacent non-tumor tissue in lung cancer (dated by TCRdb to 2016 to 2019). Bulk unsorted tissue served as the source for RNA extraction, and RNA quality was assessed using a NanoDrop ND-1000 and an Agilent 2100. The library was generated by multiplex PCR. These reads were obtained on an Illumina HiSeq 2500. Following protocols modified from ARM-PCR, the researchers constructed TCRbeta libraries through three rounds of nested PCR with primers (Table S4). The raw public reads went through TCRdb reprocessing: fastp at Q25, MiXCR clone calling, in-frame beta chains kept. Here each entry gathers all rows of one CDR3 protein and keeps the most common genes and DNA. The sample profile shows 90,000 or so distinct CDR3 sequences; 61% of them were found once. The ten largest account for roughly 15% of the sample.

The specimen sequenced was lung tumor tissue. The receptors derive from a man aged 65 to 79 with non-small cell lung cancer.

With respect to this clonotype: A much more abundant neighbour one base away suggests this may be a read error. The V and J genes are TRBV12-3 or TRBV12-4 and TRBJ1-3, with a possible D match to TRBD1 (5 bases). This CDR3 has 15 residues. Trimming removed 5 bases at V and 0 bases at J, with 11 bases between. The CDR3 DNA reads as TGTGCCAGCAGTACAGACAGACTCTCTGGAAACACCATATATTTT. Translating it yields CASSTDRLSGNTIYF.

This clonotype was seen many times. The chain is built from TRBV12-3 or TRBV12-4 and TRBJ2-7; 9 nucleotides match TRBD1. The CDR3 totals 15 residues. J lost 4 bases, V lost 6 bases, and 10 bases had no gene match. The CDR3 bases are TGTGCCAGCAGCCTTTTAGGGACAGGGAGTTACGAGCAGTACTTC. It is translated as CASSLLGTGSYEQYF.

About this clonotype itself: A much larger clone differs from this one at a single base, so this may be a read error. This chain joins TRBV29-1 and TRBJ1-1; D not resolved. The CDR3 runs to 12 residues. Germline lookup yields CDR1 SQVTM and CDR2 ANQGSEA. CDR3 in DNA: TGCAGCGTCGTTACAGATAACAGTGAAGCTTTCTTT. Protein sequence: CSVVTDNSEAFF.

This clonotype showed up many times. The rearrangement uses TRBV6-1 and TRBJ2-1, with 13 positions matching TRBD2. This CDR3 is built from 19 residues. After removal of 7 bases from V and 7 bases from J, the junction contained 19 bases not matched to a gene. CDR1 is MNHNS, CDR2 SASEGT, per germline. DNA of the CDR3: TGTGCCAGCACTCTAAAAGGGACTAGCGGGGCGGTGAGAGTGAATGAGCAGTTCTTC. As protein: CASTLKGTSGAVRVNEQFF.

The chain is built from TRBV12-3 or TRBV12-4 and TRBJ1-1; no firm D call. The V gene lost 6 bases and the J gene lost 14 bases, with 25 bases spanning the gap. The CDR3 consists of 14 residues. CDR3 in amino acids: CASSPQEDLTEVFF. The CDR3 coding sequence is TGTGCCAGCAGCCCCCAGGAAGACCTCACTGAAGTCTTCTTT.

Note on this clonotype: Its ends do not fully match the called genes, so a read error is possible. The chain has TRBV6-1 and TRBJ2-4, with 12 positions matching TRBD2. The DNA end favors TRBJ2-1, so the J call may be wrong. CDR1 and CDR2 from the germline V gene are MNHNS and SASEGT. The CDR3 is made up of 19 amino acids. CDR3 in amino acids: CVSSEPLAGGPRAKNIQFF. The CDR3 nucleotides read TGTGTCAGCAGTGAACCCCTAGCGGGGGGGCCACGGGCCAAAAACATTCAGTTCTTC.

The CDR3 DNA follows: TGTGCCAGCAGGCCACAGGGAACTGGGGCCAACGTCCTGACTTTC. Translated: CASRPQGTGANVLTF. The rearrangement joins TRBV6-4 to TRBJ2-6, with D perhaps TRBD1 (6 bases). V was clipped by 6 bases and J by 2 bases, with 11 bases between them. The CDR3 totals 15 residues. Per the germline V gene, CDR1 is MRHNA and CDR2 is SNTAGT.

The table lists this clonotype with many counts. The chain couples TRBV20-1 to TRBJ1-1, with 9 bases aligning to TRBD1. V lost 6 bases to trimming and J lost 3 bases; unmatched junction nucleotides: 8. The CDR3 has 14 amino acids. Germline assignment: CDR1 DFQATT and CDR2 SNEGSKA (reference sequence). The CDR3 spells CSARGQGGDTEAFF. The DNA for the CDR3 is TGCAGTGCCAGGGGACAGGGTGGGGACACTGAAGCTTTCTTT.

This clonotype showed up just once. V and J are TRBV6-2 or TRBV6-3 and TRBJ2-5, with D tentatively TRBD1 (5 bases). The germline CDR1 and CDR2 sequences are MNHEY and SVGEGT. The CDR3 contains 15 residues. Trimming took 7 bases from V and 3 from J, leaving 18 bases between them. As DNA, the CDR3 is TGTGCCAGCAAGGACGCCCAGGGAAACAAAGAGACCCAGTACTTC. Amino acid sequence: CASKDAQGNKETQYF.

V usage is TRBV11-2 and J usage is TRBJ2-5; D uncertain. CDR3 length: 12 residues. Germline assignment: CDR1 SGHAT and CDR2 FQNNGV. CDR3: CISSWPAETQYF. CDR3 DNA: TGTATCAGCAGCTGGCCGGCAGAGACCCAGTACTTC.

The sample holds many counts of this clonotype. The rearrangement joins TRBV24-1 to TRBJ2-7, with 7 bases matching TRBD1. V shed 5 bases and J 3 bases; nucleotides not matched to a gene: 6. Looked up from germline, CDR1 is KGHDR and CDR2 is SFDVKD. The CDR3 consists of 14 residues. The CDR3 nucleotides read TGTGCCACCAGTGCTCATGGGGACAGCTACGAGCAGTACTTC. It is translated as CATSAHGDSYEQYF.

This clonotype was recorded a few times. J is TRBJ2-1 and V is TRBV28, with D possibly matching TRBD2 (5 bases). This CDR3 has 14 residues. Deletions cut 5 bases from V and 5 bases from J, with 13 bases between. The germline V gene has CDR1 MDHEN and CDR2 SYDVKM. The CDR3 nucleotides read TGTGCCAGCAGTACTAGGAAGGGTAACAATGAGCAGTTCTTC. Protein product: CASSTRKGNNEQFF.

The count of this clonotype is one. The chain is built from TRBV7-9 and TRBJ2-7; tentative D call: TRBD2 (6 bases). The CDR3 loop spans 16 amino acids. Per the germline V gene, CDR1 is SEHNR and CDR2 is FQNEAQ (reference sequence). The V and J ends lost 5 bases and 10 bases respectively, with 27 bases between them. The DNA for the CDR3 is TGTGCCAGCAGCCCCCCCGGGCAGGGAGGCGTAGGGGACCAGTACTTC. Protein: CASSPPGQGGVGDQYF.

The table lists this clonotype with many counts. CDR3 in DNA: TGTGCCAGCAGCCTACGACCACCGGGACAGGGAGCTGGGGAGCAGTACTTC. It is translated as CASSLRPPGQGAGEQYF. The chain has TRBV11-2 and TRBJ2-7; 9 bases match TRBD1. Trimming took 5 bases from V and 7 from J; bases not matched to a gene: 18. This CDR3 region has 17 residues. Germline CDR1 reads SGHAT; CDR2 reads FQNNGV.

V gene TRBV7-2 combines with J gene TRBJ2-1, with D tentatively TRBD2 (5 bases). This CDR3 is built from 15 residues. The germline V gene encodes CDR1 SGHTA and CDR2 FQGNSA. V lost 2 bases and J lost 1, with 9 bases in between. The DNA for the CDR3 is TGTGCCAGCAGCTTAACTCCGGGGTCCTACAATGAGCAGTTCTTC. It translates to CASSLTPGSYNEQFF.

The gene calls are TRBV2 and TRBJ1-4, with a tentative D call TRBD1 (6 bases). Germline V gene sequence: CDR1 SNHLY, CDR2 FYNNEI. Trimming left V 6 bases short and J 7 bases short, with 9 bases between. The CDR3 consists of 12 residues. Here the CDR3 reads CASSPGAEKLFF. The CDR3 coding sequence is TGTGCCAGCAGCCCGGGGGCTGAAAAACTGTTTTTT.

Note on this clonotype: A read error may account for a junction end that differs from germline. The chain has TRBV10-3 and TRBJ2-1; 9 nucleotides match TRBD2. The germline gives CDR1 ENHRY, CDR2 SYGVKD. The CDR3 has 15 residues. The CDR3 DNA follows: TGTGCCAACAACCTATTAGCGGGAGCCTACAATAAGCAGTTCTTC. Its translation: CANNLLAGAYNKQFF.

With respect to this clonotype: An end of the junction does not agree with germline; a read error may underlie this. The chain combines TRBV11-2 with TRBJ2-7; the D is unclear. CDR1 and CDR2 from the germline V gene are SGHAT and FQNNGV. The CDR3 consists of 15 residues. In DNA, the CDR3 is TGTACCAGCAGCTTAGGGATATCAGGAATCGGCGAGCTGTACTTC. Translation gives CTSSLGISGIGELYF.

A remark on this clonotype: No conserved phenylalanine or tryptophan is present at the end of the CDR3, so a read error is the likely explanation. The chain couples TRBV30 to TRBJ1-1; D uncertain. The CDR3 length is 13 residues. In germline, CDR1 is GTSNPN, CDR2 SVGIG (reference sequence). CDR3 sequence (DNA): TGTTCCGACCGGGAGTCCTCGGGGACTGAAGCTTTCATT. Translating gives CSDRESSGTEAFI.

The count of this clonotype is one. The V gene is TRBV29-1, the J gene TRBJ1-4; 9 bases line up with TRBD1. The CDR3 covers 14 residues. CDR1 and CDR2 from the germline V gene are SQVTM and ANQGSEA. CDR3 region: CSVMGQGVNEKLFF. CDR3 coding DNA: TGCAGTGTTATGGGACAGGGCGTTAATGAAAAACTGTTTTTT.

The sample holds a few counts of this clonotype. The rearrangement uses TRBV30 and TRBJ1-5; a weak D match, TRBD1 (6 bases). Trimming shortened V by 8 bases and J by 4 bases, and 12 bases separated the two germline ends. Per the germline V gene, CDR1 is GTSNPN and CDR2 is SVGIG (reference sequence). The CDR3 sequence is 12 residues long. The CDR3 nucleotides are TGTGCCGCCTCGCAGGGGAATCAGCCCCAGCATTTT. It translates to CAASQGNQPQHF. The full variable domain, with the rest looked up from reference TRBV30 and TRBJ1-5, is SQTIHQWPATLVQPVGSPLSLECTVEGTSNPNLYWYRQAAGRGLQLLFYSVGIGQISSEVPQNLSASRPQDRQFILSSKKLLLSDSGFYLCAASQGNQPQHFGDGTRLSIL.

As for this clonotype: Mismatch with germline at one junction end may stem from a read error. The chain combines TRBV30 with TRBJ2-3; D may be TRBD2 (5 bases). CDR1 and CDR2 from the germline V gene are GTSNPN and SVGIG (reference sequence). CDR3 length equals 16 residues. Written as DNA, the CDR3 is TGTGTCTGGATGGTGCAAGAACTAGAGGGTGCAGATACGCAGTATTTT. Protein product: CVWMVQELEGADTQYF.

The chain has TRBV5-1 and TRBJ2-7; no definite D call. This CDR3 comprises 15 residues. CDR1 and CDR2 (germline): SGHRS, YFSETQ. Trimming took 5 bases from V and 3 from J, leaving 18 bases between them. CDR3: CASRLPAEDGYEQYF. CDR3 coding DNA: TGCGCCAGCAGATTGCCGGCAGAGGATGGCTACGAGCAGTACTTC.

This chain joins TRBV20-1 and TRBJ2-7, with D uncertain. Deletions cut 1 base from V and 2 bases from J, with 9 bases between. The CDR3 is made up of 13 amino acids. Germline CDR1 is DFQATT and CDR2 is SNEGSKA (reference sequence). CDR3 amino acids: CSARGKSPYEQYF. CDR3 in DNA: TGCAGTGCTAGAGGGAAAAGTCCCTACGAGCAGTACTTC.

The sample holds one count of this clonotype. A much larger clone differs from this one at a single base, so this may be a read error. The J gene is TRBJ2-1, the V gene TRBV11-2; D unresolved. The CDR3 loop spans 15 amino acids. V shed 7 bases and J shed 3 bases, with 16 bases lying between them. The germline CDR1 and CDR2 sequences are SGHAT and FQNNGV. The CDR3 is CASTWREKLYNEQFF. The CDR3 bases are TGTGCCAGCACCTGGAGAGAGAAGCTCTACAATGAGCAGTTCTTC.

As regards this clonotype: It is likely a read error, because the conserved phenylalanine at the end of the CDR3 is missing. V usage is TRBV5-1 and J usage is TRBJ1-1, with D unclear. Germline V gene data show CDR1 as SGHRS and CDR2 as YFSETQ. The CDR3 is made up of 13 amino acids. The CDR3 DNA reads TGCACCAGCAGCTTCAGTGAGAACACTGAAGCTTTCTCT. Its translation is CTSSFSENTEAFS.

There are many counts of this clonotype. The CDR3, as DNA: TGTGCCAGCAGACCCCTCCCAAGCACAGATACGCAGTATTTT. It translates to CASRPLPSTDTQYF. The chain is built from TRBV28 and TRBJ2-3; D is unresolved. V was pared by 6 bases and J by 0 bases, with 10 bases between. Germline V gene lookup returns CDR1 MDHEN and CDR2 SYDVKM. The CDR3 sequence is 14 residues long. Looking up the rest from reference TRBV28 and TRBJ2-3 gives the full variable domain: DVKVTQSSRYLVKRTGEKVFLECVQDMDHENMFWYRQDPGLGLRLIYFSYDVKMKEKGDIPEGYSVSREKKERFSLILESASTNQTSMYLCASRPLPSTDTQYFGPGTRLTVL.